These 32 T cell receptor beta chains were all obtained from the same sample, sequenced in a study of immune cell composition in non-small cell lung cancer (dated 2017 in TCRdb). Libraries were constructed by the immunoSEQ multiplex PCR assay. TCRdb limited this immuneACCESS table to in-frame rearrangements with V and J called. A share of clones is missing; checked studies link under half to unresolved V genes, and the rest is unexplained. The sample data list about 4,800 clones, and over 60% of these were observed just once. 8.8% of the sample lies in the top ten. Normal lung samples were non-adjacent lung tissue taken as far from the tumour as possible, at least 3 cm away, from the same patient. The specimen sequenced was non-adjacent lung tissue. All receptors come from a human donor with non-small cell lung cancer.

The table lists this clone with a count of one. The chain joins TRBV4-1 to TRBJ1-5; D remains unclear. V shed 8 bases and J shed 2 bases, with 16 bases lying between them. From germline, CDR1 is MGHRA and CDR2 YSYEKL. The CDR3 sequence is 15 residues long. The CDR3 DNA sequence: TGCGCCAGCGCCACAAGTTCAGTGGGCAATCAGCCCCAGCATTTT. This translates into CASATSSVGNQPQHF.

This clone was picked up a small number of times. The gene calls are TRBV2 and TRBJ2-7; D unresolved. The CDR3 runs to 12 residues. CDR1 is SNHLY and CDR2 is FYNNEI in the germline V gene. The V gene lost 6 bases and the J gene lost 3 bases, with 9 bases spanning the gap. The CDR3 nucleotides read TGTGCCAGCAGGAACCCGGGCTACGAGCAGTACTTC. This codes for CASRNPGYEQYF.

V is TRBV7-3 and J is TRBJ2-1; 7 nucleotides line up with TRBD2. V shed 0 bases and J 3 bases; nucleotides not matched to a gene: 2. Germline V gives CDR1 SGHTA, CDR2 FQGTGA. This CDR3 is built from 15 residues. The CDR3 protein is CASSLTPSGYNEQFF. The CDR3, as DNA: TGTGCCAGCAGCTTAACTCCTAGCGGCTACAATGAGCAGTTCTTC.

J is TRBJ1-1 and V is TRBV6-5, with 10 bases that match TRBD1. Trimming removed 10 bases from V and 6 bases from J; junction bases left unmatched: 2. This CDR3 spans 11 amino acids. The germline CDR1 and CDR2 sequences are MNHEY and SVGAGI. The CDR3 sequence is CATGQGAEAFF. CDR3 coding DNA: TGTGCCACCGGACAGGGGGCTGAAGCTTTCTTT.

DNA for the CDR3: TGTGCCAGCAGCCCCGCCGCGGGGGCCTCCCGAGGCACAGATACGCAGTATTTT. Its translation is CASSPAAGASRGTDTQYF. The V gene is TRBV7-3, the J gene TRBJ2-3; a possible D gene is TRBD2 (7 bases). The germline CDR1 and CDR2 sequences are SGHTA and FQGTGA. Trimming pared 5 bases from V and 1 base from J, leaving 22 bases between. This CDR3 is 18 amino acids long.

This clone was seen only a few times. V gene TRBV6-1 combines with J gene TRBJ1-1; possibly TRBD1 for D (6 bases). From germline, CDR1 is MNHNS and CDR2 SASEGT. V gave up 6 bases and J gave up 6 bases, with 20 bases separating them. This CDR3 comprises 15 residues. CDR3 coding DNA: TGTGCCAGCAGCCAAACAGGGCCCGCGGTCCCTGAAGCTTTCTTT. It encodes CASSQTGPAVPEAFF.

The chain is built from TRBV4-2 and TRBJ2-1; D gene uncertain. The V end lost 0 bases, the J end lost 1 base, and 10 bases lay between the germline ends. CDR1 and CDR2 (germline): LGHNA, YNFKEQ. The CDR3 totals 16 residues. CDR3 amino acids: CASSQDWDRSYNEQFF. For the CDR3, the DNA is TGTGCCAGCAGCCAAGATTGGGATCGGTCCTACAATGAGCAGTTCTTC.

About this clone itself: Mismatch with germline at one junction end may stem from a read error. This CDR3 is CAGSPGPGTGPIF. CDR3 nucleotide sequence: TGTGCCGGGTCCCCAGGGCCCGGGACAGGGCCCATCTTC. The chain combines TRBV6-1 with TRBJ1-2, with 9 positions matching TRBD1. The CDR3 loop spans 13 amino acids. The germline V gene encodes CDR1 MNHNS and CDR2 SASEGT.

To note about this clone: The same CDR3 arises from other DNA sequences in this sample as well. V is TRBV11-2 and J is TRBJ1-1; no reliable D call. CDR1 SGHAT and CDR2 FQNNGV come from the germline V gene. The CDR3 consists of 14 residues. Trimming removed 2 bases from V and 0 bases from J, with 7 bases in between. The CDR3: CASSLPQMNTEAFF. The CDR3 DNA follows: TGTGCCAGCAGCTTACCACAGATGAACACTGAAGCTTTCTTT.

This clone is a singleton in its sample. The CDR3 bases are TGTGCCAGCACCTCCTCGGGGGTGGGGTCATCCCAGCCCCAGCATTTT. Amino acids: CASTSSGVGSSQPQHF. The chain has TRBV28 and TRBJ1-5; perhaps TRBD1 as D (5 bases). Trimming removed 7 bases from V and 7 bases from J, with 23 bases in between. Per germline, CDR1 MDHEN and CDR2 SYDVKM. This CDR3 comprises 16 residues.

The gene calls are TRBV7-6 and TRBJ2-5, with 7 nucleotides matching TRBD1. Trimming removed 5 bases from V and 2 bases from J; junction bases left unmatched: 5. The CDR3 runs 14 residues. The germline V gene encodes CDR1 SGHVS and CDR2 FNYEAQ. CDR3 in DNA: TGTGCCAGCAGCCCAAGGACAGGACAAGAGACCCAGTACTTC. Its protein is CASSPRTGQETQYF.

The genes are TRBV28 and TRBJ2-3, with 11 bases aligning to TRBD2. Germline V gives CDR1 MDHEN, CDR2 SYDVKM. After removal of 0 bases from V and 8 bases from J, the junction contained 7 bases not matched to a gene. CDR3 length equals 16 residues. This CDR3 reads CASSLWRSGGAGTQYF. The DNA for the CDR3 is TGTGCCAGCAGTTTATGGCGTAGCGGGGGGGCTGGTACGCAGTATTTT.

The chain uses TRBV9 and TRBJ2-5, with 7 bases fitting TRBD2. J gave up 4 bases and V 0 bases, and 6 bases lay outside the gene matches. Germline-derived CDR1 and CDR2 are SGDLS and YYNGEE. This CDR3 is 15 amino acids long. The chain's CDR3 is CASSVALGEGETQYF. As DNA, the CDR3 is TGTGCCAGCAGCGTAGCTTTAGGGGAGGGAGAGACCCAGTACTTC.

This chain joins TRBV5-1 and TRBJ2-5; 9 nucleotides agree with TRBD1. Trimming at V came to 0 bases and at J to 5 bases, leaving 5 bases not matched to a gene. The CDR3 is 15 residues long. CDR1 is SGHRS and CDR2 is YFSETQ in the germline V gene. The CDR3 is CASSLGGQGAETQYF. For the CDR3, the DNA is TGCGCCAGCAGCTTGGGGGGACAGGGAGCTGAGACCCAGTACTTC.

The CDR3 protein is CASSSGASGEQYF. In DNA form, the CDR3 reads TGTGCCAGCAGCTCCGGGGCCAGCGGCGAGCAGTACTTC. The V gene is TRBV7-2, the J gene TRBJ2-7; D might be TRBD1 or TRBD2, each matching 5 bases. CDR1 and CDR2 from the germline V gene are SGHTA and FQGNSA. V was clipped by 4 bases and J by 6 bases, with 13 bases between them. The CDR3 consists of 13 residues.

The J gene is TRBJ1-1, the V gene TRBV7-8, with D possibly TRBD1 on 5 matching bases. The CDR3 consists of 15 residues. The V end lost 0 bases, the J end lost 11 bases, and 19 bases lay between the germline ends. Germline loops: CDR1 SGHVS, CDR2 FQNEAQ. Written as DNA, the CDR3 is TGTGCCAGCAGCTTAGCGTTGGGGGGAAAGGATATTGCTTTCTTT. This gives the protein CASSLALGGKDIAFF.

In its sample, this clone was seen a few times. The V call is TRBV2, the J call TRBJ2-5, with D unclear. The CDR3 is 15 amino acids. The germline gives CDR1 SNHLY, CDR2 FYNNEI. V lost 0 bases, J lost 2 bases, and 10 bases lay in between. CDR3: CASSEAEASQETQYF. CDR3 sequence (DNA): TGTGCCAGCAGTGAAGCGGAAGCTAGTCAAGAGACCCAGTACTTC.

The gene calls are TRBV4-1 and TRBJ1-1; 9 bases match TRBD1. The CDR3 runs to 14 residues. In germline, CDR1 is MGHRA, CDR2 YSYEKL. V was clipped by 6 bases and J by 5 bases; unmatched bases: 7. The CDR3 loop reads CASSQQGAWTEAFF. Written as DNA, the CDR3 is TGCGCCAGCAGTCAACAGGGGGCGTGGACTGAAGCTTTCTTT.

The J gene is TRBJ2-5, the V gene TRBV5-8; D is unclear. Germline V gives CDR1 SGHTS, CDR2 YDEGEE. V lost 1 base to trimming and J lost 6 bases, with 13 bases between them. The CDR3 totals 14 residues. This chain's CDR3 is CASSLSTVRQTQYF. In nucleotides, the CDR3 is TGTGCCAGCAGCTTGTCGACGGTTCGGCAGACCCAGTACTTC.

This clone was detected a few times. The gene calls are TRBV7-3 and TRBJ1-2, with D tentatively TRBD1 (6 bases). The CDR3 loop spans 15 amino acids. The germline V gene encodes CDR1 SGHTA and CDR2 FQGTGA. The V gene lost 4 bases and the J gene lost 8 bases, with 20 bases spanning the gap. The CDR3 here is CASSSSGQGRGGYTF. In DNA form, the CDR3 reads TGTGCCAGCAGCTCGTCGGGGCAGGGGAGAGGAGGCTACACCTTC.

The V gene is TRBV20-1, the J gene TRBJ1-2, with 8 bases fitting TRBD1. Germline values: CDR1 DFQATT, CDR2 SNEGSKA (reference sequence). This CDR3 region has 11 residues. CDR3 in DNA: TGCAGGGCGGGACAGGTGTATGGCTACACCTTC. It translates to CRAGQVYGYTF.

The chain uses TRBV6-1 and TRBJ1-1; possibly TRBD1 for D (6 bases). Trimming removed 4 bases at V and 2 bases at J, with 17 bases between. This CDR3 is built from 16 residues. CDR1 and CDR2 from the germline V gene are MNHNS and SASEGT. The CDR3 protein is CASSVGTGNKNTEAFF. CDR3 DNA sequence: TGTGCCAGCAGTGTGGGCACAGGGAATAAAAACACTGAAGCTTTCTTT.

The chain combines TRBV15 with TRBJ1-6; perhaps TRBD1 as D (5 bases). Germline CDR1 is LNHNV and CDR2 is YYDKDF (reference sequence). The CDR3 spans 16 residues. Trimming left V 8 bases short and J 9 bases short, with 23 bases between. CDR3 amino acids: CATESGTERGVSPLHF. The CDR3 region has the DNA TGTGCCACCGAATCCGGGACGGAGAGAGGAGTTTCACCCCTCCACTTT.

The rearrangement uses TRBV6-1 and TRBJ1-1; the match to TRBD1 covers 7 bases. The CDR3 loop spans 15 amino acids. Germline CDR1 and CDR2: MNHNS and SASEGT. V was pared by 6 bases and J by 7 bases, with 14 bases of the junction left unmatched. CDR3 loop: CASRIEGAPNVEAFF. The CDR3 nucleotides read TGTGCCAGCAGGATAGAGGGGGCGCCCAATGTTGAAGCTTTCTTT.

The chain carries TRBV4-3 and TRBJ1-6; D remains ambiguous. This CDR3 contains 16 residues. Germline loops: CDR1 LGHNA, CDR2 YSLEER. V lost 0 bases and J lost 8, with 14 bases in between. CDR3 DNA sequence: TGCGCCAGCAGCCAAGAATCCGTCGTCAGTCATTCACCCCTCCACTTT. Its protein product is CASSQESVVSHSPLHF.

The chain uses TRBV5-6 and TRBJ1-6; 8 positions agree with TRBD1. Trimming removed 0 bases from V and 10 bases from J; junction bases left unmatched: 6. Germline V CDR1 and CDR2: SGHDT, YYEEEE. The CDR3 loop spans 15 amino acids. The CDR3, as DNA: TGTGCCAGCAGCTTGGGTCCAGGGGGCAACTCACCCCTCCACTTT. This encodes CASSLGPGGNSPLHF.

V usage is TRBV19 and J usage is TRBJ2-1, with 8 bases lining up with TRBD2. The CDR3 loop spans 12 amino acids. The germline gives CDR1 LNHDA, CDR2 SQIVND (reference sequence). Trimming at V came to 6 bases and at J to 6 bases, leaving 1 base not matched to a gene. This chain's CDR3 is CASRGTSNEQFF. CDR3 DNA: TGTGCCAGTAGGGGGACTAGCAATGAGCAGTTCTTC.

This chain connects TRBV28 to TRBJ2-7, with D perhaps matching TRBD2 (8 bases). The CDR3 spans 15 residues. V lost 6 bases and J lost 7, with 22 bases in between. Per the germline V gene, CDR1 is MDHEN and CDR2 is SYDVKM. CDR3 amino acids: CASSLAGQKAREQYF. CDR3 nucleotides: TGTGCCAGCAGCTTAGCGGGACAGAAAGCAAGGGAGCAGTACTTC.

CDR3 DNA sequence: TGTGCCATCAGTGCCGGGGGATCCTACAATGAGCAGTTCTTC. Its translation is CAISAGGSYNEQFF. V usage is TRBV10-3 and J usage is TRBJ2-1; D possibly corresponds to TRBD2 (6 bases). The CDR3 totals 14 residues. The V gene's germline CDR1 is ENHRY and CDR2 SYGVKD. Deletions cut 4 bases from V and 1 base from J, with 8 bases between.

The chain links TRBV6-6 to TRBJ2-7, with 8 bases identical to TRBD1. With 0 bases clipped from V and 6 bases from J, the junction kept 4 bases outside the gene matches. CDR1 is MNHNY, CDR2 SVGAGI, per germline (reference sequence). The CDR3 extends over 14 amino acids. The CDR3 region has the DNA TGTGCCAGCAGTTACTCGACAGGGGCCAGCGAGCAGTACTTC. This codes for CASSYSTGASEQYF.

The genes are TRBV27 and TRBJ2-5, with 8 bases aligning to TRBD2. From germline, CDR1 is MNHEY and CDR2 SMNVEV (reference sequence). After removal of 2 bases from V and 3 bases from J, the junction contained 5 bases not matched to a gene. CDR3 length equals 15 residues. This CDR3 reads CASSLRPGLEETQYF. CDR3 coding DNA: TGTGCCAGCAGTTTACGACCGGGACTAGAAGAGACCCAGTACTTC.

V is TRBV5-1 and J is TRBJ2-1; possibly TRBD2 for D (5 bases). The V and J ends lost 0 bases and 5 bases respectively, with 12 bases between them. Germline-derived CDR1 and CDR2 are SGHRS and YFSETQ. This CDR3 has 15 amino acids. The CDR3 sequence is CASSLAGMWNNEQFF. The CDR3 bases are TGCGCCAGCAGCTTGGCCGGGATGTGGAACAATGAGCAGTTCTTC.